The 19 T cell receptor beta chains listed next were all sequenced from one sample in a study of beta chain features in type 1 diabetes. Study-wide points: Moderate but significant shortening of TCRB CDR3s was recorded in all four CD4+ subsets from Type 1 diabetes patients.

No antigen has been identified for these receptors. Sequenced material consisted of expressed TCRB transcripts (all of the isolated RNA was reverse transcribed). Generated by immunoSEQ multiplex PCR, the TCRdb table keeps only in-frame clones and is missing some. The sample holds more than 20,000 clones, approximately 53% seen once. Sequencing was done on a sample of stem cell memory CD4+ T cells from blood. The receptors were sampled from a man aged 25 to 45 with type 1 diabetes.

This clone was counted a few times. The V call is TRBV7-8, the J call TRBJ2-3, with 8 bases aligning to TRBD1. With V trimmed by 6 bases and J by 4 bases, 6 bases remained unmatched. Looked up from germline, CDR1 is SGHVS and CDR2 is FQNEAQ. The CDR3 is 14 residues long. In DNA form, the CDR3 reads TGTGCCAGCAGGCAACAGGGGGGCGCAGATACGCAGTATTTT. It encodes CASRQQGGADTQYF. Complete variable domain (other parts from reference TRBV7-8 and TRBJ2-3): GAGVSQSPRYKVAKRGQDVALRCDPISGHVSLFWYQQALGQGPEFLTYFQNEAQLDKSGLPSDRFFAERPEGSVSTLKIQRTQQEDSAVYLCASRQQGGADTQYFGPGTRLTVL.

The chain has TRBV5-4 and TRBJ1-6; D gene unclear. CDR3 size: 15 residues. The V gene lost 1 base and the J gene lost 7 bases, with 12 bases spanning the gap. The V gene's germline CDR1 is SGHNT and CDR2 YYREEE (reference sequence). CDR3 residues: CASSLREKGNSPLHF. The CDR3 DNA reads as TGTGCCAGCAGCTTGAGGGAGAAGGGCAATTCACCCCTCCACTTT.

V usage is TRBV30 and J usage is TRBJ2-7; possible D gene TRBD2, 5 bases. This CDR3 is 11 amino acids long. Between the trimmed V and J ends, which lost 1 base and 6 bases, there was a span of 7 bases. The V gene's germline CDR1 is GTSNPN and CDR2 SVGIG (reference sequence). CDR3 in amino acids: CAWSAGVEQYF. For the CDR3, the DNA is TGTGCCTGGAGTGCCGGGGTCGAGCAGTACTTC.

The V gene is TRBV10-1, the J gene TRBJ2-5; 10 bases align to TRBD2. Germline CDR1 reads WNHNN; CDR2 reads SYGVQD (reference sequence). The CDR3 has 15 amino acids. V dropped 2 bases and J dropped 2; count of bases not matched to a gene: 2. The CDR3 DNA reads as TGCGCCAGCAGTGAGGCTAGCGGGGGTCAAGAGACCCAGTACTTC. Amino acid sequence: CASSEASGGQETQYF.

This clone was found a few times. The rearrangement uses TRBV30 and TRBJ1-2, with D hard to call. This CDR3 has 13 amino acids. Trimming pared 5 bases from V and 4 bases from J, leaving 14 bases between. CDR1 GTSNPN and CDR2 SVGIG come from the germline V gene (reference sequence). This CDR3 reads CAWCQEVIYGYTF. CDR3 bases: TGTGCCTGGTGCCAGGAGGTCATCTATGGCTACACCTTC.

V and J are TRBV19 and TRBJ2-2; D uncertain. The CDR3 length is 14 residues. Looked up from germline, CDR1 is LNHDA and CDR2 is SQIVND (reference sequence). V dropped 4 bases and J dropped 6 bases, with 12 bases sitting between them. The CDR3 nucleotides read TGTGCCAGTAGTAACTCGGCTAGGTCCGGGGAGCTGTTTTTT. It codes for CASSNSARSGELFF.

The chain uses TRBV18 and TRBJ1-6; D is unclear. The CDR3 length is 17 residues. The ends were cut back, 2 bases at V and 0 bases at J, with 11 bases in the middle. Germline V gives CDR1 KGHSH, CDR2 LQKENI. In nucleotides, the CDR3 is TGTGCCAGCTCACCAGTTTACAGAAGCTCCTATAATTCACCCCTCCACTTT. Translated: CASSPVYRSSYNSPLHF.

This chain links TRBV11-2 with TRBJ2-1, with 10 positions matching TRBD2. CDR3 size: 15 residues. V shed 7 bases and J 4 bases; nucleotides not matched to a gene: 7. The germline gives CDR1 SGHAT, CDR2 FQNNGV. The CDR3 here is CASKTGTSEYNEQFF. The CDR3 nucleotides are TGTGCCAGCAAAACCGGGACTAGCGAATACAATGAGCAGTTCTTC. The full variable domain, its missing parts supplied by reference TRBV11-2 and TRBJ2-1, is EAGVAQSPRYKIIEKRQSVAFWCNPISGHATLYWYQQILGQGPKLLIQFQNNGVVDDSQLPKDRFSAERLKGVDSTLKIQPAKLEDSAVYLCASKTGTSEYNEQFFGPGTRLTVL.

This chain uses TRBV19 with TRBJ1-5; D is perhaps TRBD1 (6 bases). CDR1 and CDR2 (germline): LNHDA, SQIVND (reference sequence). The CDR3 extends over 15 amino acids. The V and J ends lost 7 bases and 6 bases respectively, with 19 bases between them. The chain's CDR3 is CASTLGGAQAQPQHF. The CDR3 DNA reads TGTGCCAGTACCCTGGGGGGGGCGCAGGCTCAGCCCCAGCATTTT. The variable domain in full, with the rest retrieved from reference TRBV19 and TRBJ1-5, is DGGITQSPKYLFRKEGQNVTLSCEQNLNHDAMYWYRQDPGQGLRLIYYSQIVNDFQKGDIAEGYSVSREKKESFPLTVTSAQKNPTAFYLCASTLGGAQAQPQHFGDGTRLSIL.

The CDR3 DNA is TGTGCCAGCGGACCGGGACTAGCGGGAGATAATGAGCAGTTCTTC. Translated: CASGPGLAGDNEQFF. V is TRBV6-1 and J is TRBJ2-1; 14 bases align to TRBD2. In germline, CDR1 is MNHNS, CDR2 SASEGT. V gave up 8 bases and J gave up 7 bases; unmatched junction bases: 7. The CDR3 extends over 15 amino acids.

This chain links TRBV5-1 with TRBJ2-2; perhaps TRBD2 as D (6 bases). This CDR3 comprises 15 residues. Trimming pared 0 bases from V and 4 bases from J, leaving 10 bases between. Germline assignment: CDR1 SGHRS and CDR2 YFSETQ. The CDR3 DNA reads as TGCGCCAGCAGCTTGGGGAGGGGATCCACCGGGGAGCTGTTTTTT. This gives the protein CASSLGRGSTGELFF.

This chain connects TRBV7-8 to TRBJ2-2; 7 nucleotides match TRBD2. The CDR3 has 16 amino acids. Trimming at V came to 2 bases and at J to 0 bases, leaving 3 bases not matched to a gene. CDR1 is SGHVS and CDR2 is FQNEAQ in the germline V gene. This chain's CDR3 is CASSLRSGTNTGELFF. The CDR3 nucleotides read TGTGCCAGCAGCTTACGAAGCGGGACGAACACCGGGGAGCTGTTTTTT.

This clone is categorized as medium-sized. The genes are TRBV23-1 and TRBJ2-7, with TRBD1 identical over 8 bases. TRBV23-1 is assigned to the ORF class and has an uncertain function. The length of the CDR3 is 17 residues. Trimming at V came to 3 bases and at J to 0 bases, leaving 10 bases not matched to a gene. CDR3 loop: CASSHPRTGPSSYEQYF. CDR3 DNA sequence: TGCGCCAGCAGTCACCCACGGACAGGGCCAAGCTCCTACGAGCAGTACTTC.

This chain links TRBV7-2 with TRBJ1-1; the D is unclear. The CDR3 sequence is 15 residues long. In germline, CDR1 is SGHTA, CDR2 FQGNSA. V gave up 0 bases and J gave up 0 bases, with 8 bases separating them. For the CDR3, the DNA is TGTGCCAGCAGCTTAGCGGCCGGGGTGAACACTGAAGCTTTCTTT. It encodes CASSLAAGVNTEAFF.

The chain is built from TRBV4-2 and TRBJ1-2; 9 nucleotides align to TRBD1. The germline V gene has CDR1 LGHNA and CDR2 YNFKEQ. This CDR3 has 16 amino acids. J was trimmed by 7 bases and V by 3 bases; bases with no gene match: 12. CDR3 DNA: TGTGCCAGCAGCCAGATTTCCGAGACGGACAGGGGTGGCTACACCTTC. Its translation is CASSQISETDRGGYTF.

This clone occurred a few times. This chain links TRBV18 with TRBJ1-2; TRBD1 agrees at 7 bases. Germline lookup yields CDR1 KGHSH and CDR2 LQKENI. The CDR3 has 16 residues. V was clipped by 6 bases and J by 9 bases; unmatched bases: 19. This chain's CDR3 is CASSPNPPGQTLSYTF. The CDR3 DNA reads TGTGCCAGCTCGCCAAACCCTCCGGGACAGACCTTGAGCTACACCTTC.

The chain employs TRBV6-5 and TRBJ2-5; TRBD2 agrees at 8 bases. CDR1 MNHEY and CDR2 SVGAGI come from the germline V gene. V trimming: 5 bases; J trimming: 4 bases; junction bases outside the gene matches: 9. There are 15 residues in the CDR3. Written as DNA, the CDR3 is TGTGCCAGCAGTAGCGGGGGCCGGGGAGGAGAGACCCAGTACTTC. This gives the protein CASSSGGRGGETQYF.

The rearrangement uses TRBV5-1 and TRBJ2-1; D remains ambiguous. The germline V gene has CDR1 SGHRS and CDR2 YFSETQ. This CDR3 has 16 residues. V was pared by 3 bases and J by 0 bases, with 13 bases between. The CDR3 nucleotides read TGCGCCAGCAGCTCTGCTGACACCTACTCCTACAATGAGCAGTTCTTC. Its translation is CASSSADTYSYNEQFF. Full variable domain (missing parts from reference TRBV5-1 and TRBJ2-1): KAGVTQTPRYLIKTRGQQVTLSCSPISGHRSVSWYQQTPGQGLQFLFEYFSETQRNKGNFPGRFSGRQFSNSRSEMNVSTLELGDSALYLCASSSADTYSYNEQFFGPGTRLTVL.

The V call is TRBV5-4, the J call TRBJ1-1, with D uncertain. V was clipped by 5 bases and J by 2 bases, with 13 bases between them. Germline CDR1 and CDR2: SGHNT and YYREEE (reference sequence). CDR3 length: 14 amino acids. CDR3 in DNA: TGTGCCAGCAGTTCATGGGCCCATAACACTGAAGCTTTCTTT. Translation gives CASSSWAHNTEAFF.